These 16 T cell receptor beta chains were sequenced from one sample in a study of T cell responses to AZD1222 COVID-19 vaccine. The method was immunoSEQ multiplex PCR; TCRdb's version includes in-frame clones alone and lacks a portion of them. The table has 150,000 or so clones, 92% seen once. Sequenced here: peripheral blood, sampled 28 days after the second AZD1222 dose. The origin of the receptors is an adult who received the AZD1222 COVID-19 vaccine.

In DNA form, the CDR3 reads TGTGCCAGCAGCCCCGGACCTTCCGAGAGGGGCTACACCTTC. It yields the protein CASSPGPSERGYTF. The chain is built from TRBV5-6 and TRBJ1-2; no definite D call. The V gene's germline CDR1 is SGHDT and CDR2 YYEEEE. CDR3 length equals 14 residues. V shed 4 bases and J shed 8 bases, with 18 bases lying between them.

The CDR3 here is CASSPKYLLAGAAGELFF. CDR3 sequence (DNA): TGTGCCAGCAGCCCCAAATACCTACTAGCGGGAGCGGCCGGGGAGCTGTTTTTT. The chain carries TRBV13 and TRBJ2-2, with 11 bases identical to TRBD2. The junction had 14 bases not matched to a gene; V was cut back by 5 bases and J by 6 bases. The CDR3 loop spans 18 amino acids. Germline lookup yields CDR1 PRHDT and CDR2 FYEKMQ (reference sequence).

V gene TRBV4-3 combines with J gene TRBJ2-7; D may be TRBD2 (6 bases). Germline V CDR1 and CDR2: LGHNA, YSLEER. The CDR3 extends over 13 amino acids. The V and J ends lost 1 base and 6 bases respectively, with 10 bases between them. CDR3 nucleotide sequence: TGCGCCAGCAGCCAAGTCGGGAGCTTCGAGCAGTACTTC. Protein product: CASSQVGSFEQYF.

The rearrangement links TRBV6-5 to TRBJ1-1, with D possibly TRBD1 on 6 matching bases. The germline V gene encodes CDR1 MNHEY and CDR2 SVGAGI. The CDR3 covers 15 residues. Deletions cut 4 bases from V and 0 bases from J, with 12 bases between. As DNA, the CDR3 is TGTGCCAGCAGTTCCCGGGGGGGGCTGAACACTGAAGCTTTCTTT. Translation gives CASSSRGGLNTEAFF.

The chain combines TRBV4-2 with TRBJ2-5; TRBD2 matches at 12 bases. This CDR3 contains 18 residues. Germline V gene data show CDR1 as LGHNA and CDR2 as YNFKEQ. V was pared by 0 bases and J by 5 bases, with 10 bases of the junction left unmatched. CDR3 in DNA: TGTGCCAGCAGCCAAGATCTTGCGACTAGCGGGAGAAGGGAGACCCAGTACTTC. Residues: CASSQDLATSGRRETQYF.

There are a few counts of this clone. The chain recombines TRBV7-9 with TRBJ1-3; D gene uncertain. Trimming shortened V by 10 bases and J by 0 bases, and 4 bases separated the two germline ends. CDR1 is SEHNR, CDR2 FQNEAQ, per germline (reference sequence). The CDR3 covers 11 residues. The CDR3 protein is CAIVSGNTIYF. The CDR3 coding sequence is TGTGCCATCGTCTCTGGAAACACCATATATTTT.

This chain connects TRBV3-1 (or the pseudogene TRBV3-2) to TRBJ2-1; D gene ambiguous. The CDR3 is made up of 13 amino acids. Germline CDR1 is LGHDT and CDR2 is YNNKEL (reference sequence). Trimming removed 1 base from V and 10 bases from J, with 11 bases in between. CDR3 DNA: TGTGCCAGCAGCCAAGGTGGCGTCGGGGAGCAGTTCTTC. This translates into CASSQGGVGEQFF.

This rearrangement joins TRBV28 to TRBJ2-6; TRBD1 is a possible D gene (5 bases). Trimming took off 3 bases at V and 0 bases at J, with 21 bases between the two ends. The germline V gene has CDR1 MDHEN and CDR2 SYDVKM. This CDR3 spans 20 amino acids. The CDR3 DNA follows: TGTGCCAGCAGTTTTGGGCTCGCCAACAGGAGATTCTCTGGGGCCAACGTCCTGACTTTC. Amino acid sequence: CASSFGLANRRFSGANVLTF.

The chain couples TRBV5-6 to TRBJ2-3; possible D gene TRBD2, 5 bases. V lost 2 bases and J 2 bases, leaving 9 bases between the germline ends. Germline CDR1 reads SGHDT; CDR2 reads YYEEEE. The CDR3 length is 14 residues. This chain's CDR3 is CASSFRGPTDTQYF. CDR3 sequence (DNA): TGTGCCAGCAGCTTCCGAGGGCCCACAGATACGCAGTATTTT.

The chain recombines TRBV28 with TRBJ1-3, with D hard to call. Between the trimmed V and J ends, which lost 10 bases and 3 bases, there was a span of 10 bases. Per germline, CDR1 MDHEN and CDR2 SYDVKM. The CDR3 is 12 amino acids. The CDR3 DNA reads as TGTGCCACCCGCGGGGATGGAAACACCATATATTTT. Translated: CATRGDGNTIYF.

The table lists this clone with a count of one. The gene calls are TRBV5-6 and TRBJ2-5; 13 positions agree with TRBD2. CDR3 size: 16 residues. CDR1 and CDR2 (germline): SGHDT, YYEEEE. V dropped 0 bases and J dropped 7; count of bases not matched to a gene: 6. CDR3 sequence: CASSLGLAGGEPTQYF. The CDR3 DNA follows: TGTGCCAGCAGCTTGGGACTAGCGGGAGGTGAGCCGACCCAGTACTTC.

The J gene is TRBJ1-1, the V gene TRBV12-3 or TRBV12-4; D is undetermined. The V end was cut by 0 bases, the J end by 5 bases, with 4 bases between. The length of the CDR3 is 12 residues. The CDR3 loop reads CASSLAATEAFF. As DNA, the CDR3 is TGTGCCAGCAGTTTAGCGGCGACTGAAGCTTTCTTT.

The rearrangement links TRBV5-4 to TRBJ1-1, with TRBD1 as a possible D gene (5 bases). The CDR3 runs to 13 residues. V lost 9 bases, J lost 3 bases, and 15 bases lay in between. Germline V gives CDR1 SGHNT, CDR2 YYREEE (reference sequence). For the CDR3, the DNA is TGTGCCACTTGGACACGGAAGGACACTGAAGCTTTCTTT. Translated, it gives CATWTRKDTEAFF.

This clone was recorded once. The chain carries TRBV30 and TRBJ2-2; TRBD1 might be the D (6 bases). V was cut by 0 bases and J by 4 bases, with 6 bases left in between. Per germline, CDR1 GTSNPN and CDR2 SVGIG (reference sequence). The CDR3 consists of 13 residues. Here the CDR3 DNA reads TGTGCCTGGAGTGTAGGGGGCACCGGGGAGCTGTTTTTT. Its translation is CAWSVGGTGELFF. The full variable domain, its missing parts supplied by reference TRBV30 and TRBJ2-2, is SQTIHQWPATLVQPVGSPLSLECTVEGTSNPNLYWYRQAAGRGLQLLFYSVGIGQISSEVPQNLSASRPQDRQFILSSKKLLLSDSGFYLCAWSVGGTGELFFGEGSRLTVL.

This clone was detected a few times. CDR3 sequence (DNA): TGTGCCAGCAGTTTAAAGCCCTCCAATGAGCAGTTCTTC. The encoded protein is CASSLKPSNEQFF. The chain uses TRBV27 and TRBJ2-1; D gene unclear. This CDR3 contains 13 residues. Trimming cost V 2 bases and J 6 bases, with 8 bases left between them. Germline V lookup: CDR1 MNHEY, CDR2 SMNVEV (reference sequence).

The V gene is TRBV27, the J gene TRBJ1-1; the D is unclear. This CDR3 is built from 13 residues. The germline V gene encodes CDR1 MNHEY and CDR2 SMNVEV (reference sequence). V dropped 8 bases and J dropped 1 base, with 11 bases sitting between them. CDR3 residues: CASGPSENTEAFF. Here the CDR3 DNA reads TGTGCCAGCGGCCCATCGGAGAACACTGAAGCTTTCTTT.